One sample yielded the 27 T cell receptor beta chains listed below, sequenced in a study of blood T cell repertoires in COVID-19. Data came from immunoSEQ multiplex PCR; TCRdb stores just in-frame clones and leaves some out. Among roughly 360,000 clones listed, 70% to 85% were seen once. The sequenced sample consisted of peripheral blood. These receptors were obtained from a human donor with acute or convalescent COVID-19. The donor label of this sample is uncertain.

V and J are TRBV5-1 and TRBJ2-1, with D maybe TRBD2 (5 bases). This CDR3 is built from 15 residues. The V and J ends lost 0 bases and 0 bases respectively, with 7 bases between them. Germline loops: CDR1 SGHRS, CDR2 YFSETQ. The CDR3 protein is CASSLGESSYNEQFF. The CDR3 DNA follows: TGCGCCAGCAGCTTGGGGGAGAGCTCCTACAATGAGCAGTTCTTC.

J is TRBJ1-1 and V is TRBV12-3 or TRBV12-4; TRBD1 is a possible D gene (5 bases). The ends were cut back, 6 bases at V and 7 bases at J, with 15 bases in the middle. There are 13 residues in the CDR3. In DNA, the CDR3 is TGTGCCAGCAGAGTAGACAGCTTAGGTGAAGCTTTCTTT. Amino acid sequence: CASRVDSLGEAFF.

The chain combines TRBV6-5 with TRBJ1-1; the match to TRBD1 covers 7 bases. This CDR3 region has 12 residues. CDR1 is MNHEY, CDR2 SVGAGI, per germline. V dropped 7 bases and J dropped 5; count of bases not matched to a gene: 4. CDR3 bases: TGTGCCAGCATAAACAGGGGAACTGAAGCTTTCTTT. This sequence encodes CASINRGTEAFF.

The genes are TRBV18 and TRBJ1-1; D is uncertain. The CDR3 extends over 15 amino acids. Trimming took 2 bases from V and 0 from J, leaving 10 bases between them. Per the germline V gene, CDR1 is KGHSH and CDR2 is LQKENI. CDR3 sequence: CASSPLEGMNTEAFF. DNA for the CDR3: TGTGCCAGCTCACCATTAGAGGGTATGAACACTGAAGCTTTCTTT.

CDR3 in amino acids: CASSLRSGTGLIYEQFF. CDR3 nucleotide sequence: TGTGCCAGCAGCTTACGATCCGGGACAGGGTTGATATATGAGCAGTTCTTC. The chain carries TRBV7-6 and TRBJ2-1; 9 positions agree with TRBD1. CDR3 length equals 17 residues. CDR1 is SGHVS, CDR2 FNYEAQ, per germline. V was pared by 2 bases and J by 8 bases, with 13 bases of the junction left unmatched.

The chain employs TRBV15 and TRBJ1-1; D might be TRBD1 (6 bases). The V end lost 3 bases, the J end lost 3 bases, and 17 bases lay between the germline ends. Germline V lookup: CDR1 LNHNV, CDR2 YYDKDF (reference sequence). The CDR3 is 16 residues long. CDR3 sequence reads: CATSRTGRGVDTEAFF. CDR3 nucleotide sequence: TGTGCCACCAGCAGGACAGGCCGTGGGGTCGACACTGAAGCTTTCTTT.

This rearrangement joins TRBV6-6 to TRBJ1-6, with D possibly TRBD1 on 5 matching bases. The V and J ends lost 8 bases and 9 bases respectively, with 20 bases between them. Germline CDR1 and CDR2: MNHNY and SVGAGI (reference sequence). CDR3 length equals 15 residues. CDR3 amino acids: CASLKGRGSRSPLHF. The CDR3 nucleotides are TGTGCCAGCCTGAAAGGTCGGGGGTCACGTTCACCCCTCCACTTT.

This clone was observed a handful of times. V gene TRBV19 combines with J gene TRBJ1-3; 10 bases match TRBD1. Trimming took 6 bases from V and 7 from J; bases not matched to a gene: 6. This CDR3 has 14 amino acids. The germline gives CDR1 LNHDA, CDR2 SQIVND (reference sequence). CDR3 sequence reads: CASSQGQGLNTIYF. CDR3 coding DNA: TGTGCCAGTAGCCAGGGACAGGGGCTCAACACCATATATTTT.

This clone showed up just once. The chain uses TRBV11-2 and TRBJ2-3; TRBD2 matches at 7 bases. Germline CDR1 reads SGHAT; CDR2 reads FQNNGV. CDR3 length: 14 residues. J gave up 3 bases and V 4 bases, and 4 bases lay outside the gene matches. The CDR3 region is CASSSRTRTDTQYF. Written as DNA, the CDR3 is TGTGCCAGCAGCTCCCGGACTAGAACAGATACGCAGTATTTT. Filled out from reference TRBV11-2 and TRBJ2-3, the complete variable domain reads EAGVAQSPRYKIIEKRQSVAFWCNPISGHATLYWYQQILGQGPKLLIQFQNNGVVDDSQLPKDRFSAERLKGVDSTLKIQPAKLEDSAVYLCASSSRTRTDTQYFGPGTRLTVL.

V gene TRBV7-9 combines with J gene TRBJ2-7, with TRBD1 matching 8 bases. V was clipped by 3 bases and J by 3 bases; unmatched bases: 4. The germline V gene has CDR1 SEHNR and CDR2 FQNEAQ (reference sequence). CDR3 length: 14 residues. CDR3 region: CASSFSDRGYEQYF. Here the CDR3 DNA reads TGTGCCAGCAGCTTCTCAGACAGGGGCTACGAGCAGTACTTC.

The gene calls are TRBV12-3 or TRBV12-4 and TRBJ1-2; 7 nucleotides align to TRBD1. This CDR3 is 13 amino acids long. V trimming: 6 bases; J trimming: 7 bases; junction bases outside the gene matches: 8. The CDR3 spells CASRADRASGYTF. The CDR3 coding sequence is TGTGCCAGCAGAGCTGACAGGGCCTCTGGCTACACCTTC.

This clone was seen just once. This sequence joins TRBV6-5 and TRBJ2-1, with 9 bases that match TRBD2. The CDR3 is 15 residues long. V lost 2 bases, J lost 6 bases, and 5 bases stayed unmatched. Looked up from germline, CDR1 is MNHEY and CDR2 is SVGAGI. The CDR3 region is CASSYRASGVNEQFF. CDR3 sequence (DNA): TGTGCCAGCAGTTACAGGGCTAGCGGGGTCAATGAGCAGTTCTTC.

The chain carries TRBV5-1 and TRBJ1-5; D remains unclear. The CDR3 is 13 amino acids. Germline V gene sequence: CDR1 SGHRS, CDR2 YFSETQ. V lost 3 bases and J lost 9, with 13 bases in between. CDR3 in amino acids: CASSSEVGGPQHF. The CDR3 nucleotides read TGCGCCAGCAGCTCAGAGGTGGGAGGGCCCCAGCATTTT.

In nucleotides, the CDR3 is TGTGCCAGCAGCTTGGGGGGCGGGAGAAGTTCCTACGAGCAGTACTTC. It translates to CASSLGGGRSSYEQYF. The V call is TRBV5-4, the J call TRBJ2-7, with TRBD2 matching over 7 bases. CDR3 size: 16 residues. V trimming: 0 bases; J trimming: 1 base; junction bases outside the gene matches: 7. Germline-derived CDR1 and CDR2 are SGHNT and YYREEE (reference sequence).

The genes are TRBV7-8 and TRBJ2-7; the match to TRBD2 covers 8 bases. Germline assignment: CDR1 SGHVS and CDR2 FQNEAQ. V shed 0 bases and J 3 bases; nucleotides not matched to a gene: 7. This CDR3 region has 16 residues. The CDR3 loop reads CASSLARGVISYEQYF. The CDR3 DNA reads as TGTGCCAGCAGCTTAGCGCGGGGGGTAATCAGCTACGAGCAGTACTTC.

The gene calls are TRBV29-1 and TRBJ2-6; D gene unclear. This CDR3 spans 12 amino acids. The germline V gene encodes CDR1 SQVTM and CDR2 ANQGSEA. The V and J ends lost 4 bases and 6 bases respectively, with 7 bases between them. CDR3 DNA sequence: TGCAGCGTTGCGGTGGTGGCCAACGTCCTGACTTTC. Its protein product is CSVAVVANVLTF.

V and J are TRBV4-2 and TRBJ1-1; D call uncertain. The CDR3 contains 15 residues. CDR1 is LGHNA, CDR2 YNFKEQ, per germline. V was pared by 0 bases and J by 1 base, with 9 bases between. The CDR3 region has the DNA TGTGCCAGCAGCCAAGAAGGACTTAAGAACACTGAAGCTTTCTTT. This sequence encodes CASSQEGLKNTEAFF.

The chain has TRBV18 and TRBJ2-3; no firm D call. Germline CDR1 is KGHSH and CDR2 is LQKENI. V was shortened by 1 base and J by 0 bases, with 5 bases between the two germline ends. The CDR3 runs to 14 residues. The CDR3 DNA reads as TGTGCCAGCTCACCACAGGAGAGCACAGATACGCAGTATTTT. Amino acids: CASSPQESTDTQYF.

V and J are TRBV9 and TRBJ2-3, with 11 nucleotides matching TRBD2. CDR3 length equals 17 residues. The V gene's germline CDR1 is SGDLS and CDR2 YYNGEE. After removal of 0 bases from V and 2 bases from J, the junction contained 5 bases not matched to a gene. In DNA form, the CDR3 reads TGTGCCAGCAGCGTAGCTCGGGGACTAGCGGACACAGATACGCAGTATTTT. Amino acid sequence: CASSVARGLADTDTQYF.

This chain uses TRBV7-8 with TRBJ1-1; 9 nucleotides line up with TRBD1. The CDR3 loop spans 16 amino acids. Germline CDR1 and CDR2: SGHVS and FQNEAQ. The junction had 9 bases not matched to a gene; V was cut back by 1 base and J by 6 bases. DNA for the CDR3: TGTGCCAGCAGCTTAGGAGGACAGGGGACCTCGGCTGAAGCTTTCTTT. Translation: CASSLGGQGTSAEAFF.

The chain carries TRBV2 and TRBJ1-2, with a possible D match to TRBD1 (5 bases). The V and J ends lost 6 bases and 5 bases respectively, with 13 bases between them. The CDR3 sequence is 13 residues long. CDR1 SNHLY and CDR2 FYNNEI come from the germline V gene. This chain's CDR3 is CASRGNQGYGYTF. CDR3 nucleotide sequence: TGTGCCAGCAGGGGTAACCAGGGATATGGCTACACCTTC.

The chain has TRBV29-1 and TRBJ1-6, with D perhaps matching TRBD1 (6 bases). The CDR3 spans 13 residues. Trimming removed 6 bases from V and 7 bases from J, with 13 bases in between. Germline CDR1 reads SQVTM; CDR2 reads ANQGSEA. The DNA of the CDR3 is TGCAGCGTAGCCACTACAGGGAATTCACCCCTCCACTTT. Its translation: CSVATTGNSPLHF.

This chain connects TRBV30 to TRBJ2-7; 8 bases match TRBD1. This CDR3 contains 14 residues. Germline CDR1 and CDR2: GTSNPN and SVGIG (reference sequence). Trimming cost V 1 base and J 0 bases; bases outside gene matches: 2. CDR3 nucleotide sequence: TGTGCCTGGAGTGCAGGGGGCAGCTCCTACGAGCAGTACTTC. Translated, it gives CAWSAGGSSYEQYF. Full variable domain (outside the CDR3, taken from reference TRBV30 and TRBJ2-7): SQTIHQWPATLVQPVGSPLSLECTVEGTSNPNLYWYRQAAGRGLQLLFYSVGIGQISSEVPQNLSASRPQDRQFILSSKKLLLSDSGFYLCAWSAGGSSYEQYFGPGTRLTVT.

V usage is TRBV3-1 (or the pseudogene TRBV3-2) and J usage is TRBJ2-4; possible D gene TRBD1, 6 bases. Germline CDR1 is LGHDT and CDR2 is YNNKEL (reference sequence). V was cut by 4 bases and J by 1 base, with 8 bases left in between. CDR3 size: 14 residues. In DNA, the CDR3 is TGTGCCAGCAGCCCCACAGGGGCCAAAAACATTCAGTACTTC. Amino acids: CASSPTGAKNIQYF.

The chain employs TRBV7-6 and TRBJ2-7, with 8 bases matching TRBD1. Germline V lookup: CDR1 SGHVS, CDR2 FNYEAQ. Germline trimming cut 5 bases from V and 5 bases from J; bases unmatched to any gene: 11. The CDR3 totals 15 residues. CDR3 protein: CASSRQPGQVDEQYF. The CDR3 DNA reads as TGTGCCAGCAGCCGACAACCGGGACAGGTCGACGAGCAGTACTTC.

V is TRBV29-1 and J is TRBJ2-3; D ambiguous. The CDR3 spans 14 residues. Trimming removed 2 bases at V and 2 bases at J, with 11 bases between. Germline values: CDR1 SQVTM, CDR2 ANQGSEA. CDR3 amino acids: CSVENRVPTDTQYF. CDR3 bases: TGCAGCGTTGAAAACCGAGTTCCCACAGATACGCAGTATTTT.

CDR3 in DNA: TGTGCCAGCAGCAAATCGGGGGGCTCGAACACTGAAGCTTTCTTT. Translation gives CASSKSGGSNTEAFF. The rearrangement joins TRBV7-9 to TRBJ1-1, with D perhaps matching TRBD1 (6 bases). Germline V gene lookup returns CDR1 SEHNR and CDR2 FQNEAQ (reference sequence). The V gene lost 5 bases and the J gene lost 1 base, with 14 bases spanning the gap. This CDR3 region has 15 residues.